These 26 T cell receptor beta chains were all obtained from the same sample, sequenced in a study of beta chain features in type 1 diabetes. These TCRs are of unknown antigen specificity. Expressed TCRB transcripts were sequenced because the entire RNA isolate underwent reverse transcription. The data were produced by immunoSEQ multiplex PCR, yet TCRdb's version contains in-frame clones alone and is incomplete. The sample includes roughly 340,000 clones, roughly 13% seen only once; the top ten take roughly 0.0097%. General study findings and limits: People with Type 1 diabetes carried modestly yet significantly shorter TCRB CDR3s in all four CD4+ subsets.

Sequenced material: naive CD4+ T cells from blood. Receptors were obtained from a young woman with type 1 diabetes.

This sequence joins TRBV18 and TRBJ2-7; 8 positions match TRBD1. Germline V gene lookup returns CDR1 KGHSH and CDR2 LQKENI. The CDR3 consists of 14 residues. Unmatched junction bases numbered 3, after V lost 3 bases and J lost 2 bases. The CDR3 bases are TGTGCCAGCTCACCGACAGGGGAGGCCTACGAGCAGTACTTC. Translated: CASSPTGEAYEQYF.

This clone was detected a few times. DNA for the CDR3: TGTGCCAGCAGTGTACATAACACAGGGGGCTATGGCTACACCTTC. It codes for CASSVHNTGGYGYTF. V usage is TRBV25-1 and J usage is TRBJ1-2; 8 nucleotides align to TRBD1. CDR1 is MGHDK, CDR2 SYGVNS, per germline. After removal of 4 bases from V and 4 bases from J, the junction contained 8 bases not matched to a gene. This CDR3 is built from 15 residues.

This clone has a handful of counts. This sequence joins TRBV4-3 and TRBJ2-7; TRBD2 matches 13 bases. Per germline, CDR1 LGHNA and CDR2 YSLEER. The CDR3 loop spans 19 amino acids. The trim removed 5 bases at V and 6 bases at J, leaving 19 bases unmatched. The CDR3 DNA is TGCGCCAGCAGCGATCGAGGACTAGCGGGAGTAAGCCCTGGGTTCGAGCAGTACTTC. It specifies CASSDRGLAGVSPGFEQYF.

This sequence joins TRBV5-1 and TRBJ2-6; D is perhaps TRBD2 (5 bases). This CDR3 has 19 amino acids. CDR1 is SGHRS and CDR2 is YFSETQ in the germline V gene. The V end was cut by 0 bases, the J end by 0 bases, with 16 bases between. In DNA form, the CDR3 reads TGCGCCAGCAGCTTGGGACCCGTGGTCGGGGACTCTGGGGCCAACGTCCTGACTTTC. The encoded protein is CASSLGPVVGDSGANVLTF. The whole variable domain, remainder taken from reference TRBV5-1 and TRBJ2-6, is KAGVTQTPRYLIKTRGQQVTLSCSPISGHRSVSWYQQTPGQGLQFLFEYFSETQRNKGNFPGRFSGRQFSNSRSEMNVSTLELGDSALYLCASSLGPVVGDSGANVLTFGAGSRLTVL.

The chain employs TRBV27 and TRBJ1-2, with no clear D. The CDR3 has 13 residues. Germline CDR1 is MNHEY and CDR2 is SMNVEV (reference sequence). Trimming took 6 bases from V and 2 from J, leaving 10 bases between them. The CDR3 region is CASRSDGNYGYTF. As DNA, the CDR3 is TGTGCCAGCAGGTCAGACGGGAACTATGGCTACACCTTC.

The chain joins TRBV7-9 to TRBJ2-7; D perhaps matches TRBD1 (6 bases). Per the germline V gene, CDR1 is SEHNR and CDR2 is FQNEAQ (reference sequence). This CDR3 has 14 residues. Trimming took 4 bases from V and 4 from J, leaving 14 bases between them. In nucleotides, the CDR3 is TGTGCCAGCAGCTCACCGGGACAAAGTTACGAGCAGTACTTC. Protein product: CASSSPGQSYEQYF.

This chain's CDR3 is CASSPMGASFKETQYF. For the CDR3, the DNA is TGTGCCAGCAGCCCCATGGGGGCCTCATTTAAAGAGACCCAGTACTTC. V is TRBV7-9 and J is TRBJ2-5; tentatively, D is TRBD1 (6 bases). The V end lost 5 bases, the J end lost 3 bases, and 19 bases lay between the germline ends. The CDR3 spans 16 residues. Germline CDR1 SEHNR, CDR2 FQNEAQ (reference sequence).

V usage is TRBV7-9 and J usage is TRBJ2-7, with 7 bases fitting TRBD1. The ends lost 5 bases at V and 5 bases at J; junction bases unmatched: 9. Germline assignment: CDR1 SEHNR and CDR2 FQNEAQ (reference sequence). This CDR3 contains 14 residues. The DNA for the CDR3 is TGTGCCAGCAGCGAATGGGTCCAGGGGGACGAGCAGTACTTC. Its translation is CASSEWVQGDEQYF.

The gene calls are TRBV7-9 and TRBJ2-7; a weak D match, TRBD1 (5 bases). The ends were cut back, 1 base at V and 3 bases at J, with 16 bases in the middle. The CDR3 covers 16 residues. Per the germline V gene, CDR1 is SEHNR and CDR2 is FQNEAQ (reference sequence). DNA for the CDR3: TGTGCCAGCAGCTTAGGAGCCTGGGGCAGAGACTACGAGCAGTACTTC. Its translation is CASSLGAWGRDYEQYF.

The chain combines TRBV4-1 with TRBJ2-3; no firm D call. This CDR3 comprises 13 residues. V was pared by 1 base and J by 3 bases, with 5 bases between. Germline CDR1 reads MGHRA; CDR2 reads YSYEKL. The CDR3 sequence: CASSQASTDTQYF. The CDR3 region has the DNA TGCGCCAGCAGCCAAGCGTCGACAGATACGCAGTATTTT.

The chain carries TRBV10-3 and TRBJ1-6; D is perhaps TRBD1 (6 bases). In germline, CDR1 is ENHRY, CDR2 SYGVKD. This CDR3 contains 13 residues. V lost 11 bases to trimming and J lost 7 bases, with 15 bases between them. The CDR3 DNA reads TGTGCCTCACGACAGGACCGCAATTCACCCCTCCACTTT. Translating it yields CASRQDRNSPLHF.

The V and J genes are TRBV6-5 and TRBJ1-5; a weak D match, TRBD1 (5 bases). The CDR3 length is 12 residues. From germline, CDR1 is MNHEY and CDR2 SVGAGI. V lost 2 bases and J lost 10, with 9 bases in between. The CDR3, as DNA: TGTGCCAGCAGTTACCAGGGAGGCCCCCAGCATTTT. It translates to CASSYQGGPQHF.

There are a few counts of this clone. This rearrangement joins TRBV7-9 to TRBJ2-1, with TRBD2 matching 10 bases. Per germline, CDR1 SEHNR and CDR2 FQNEAQ (reference sequence). CDR3 length equals 19 residues. With V trimmed by 1 base and J by 0 bases, 9 bases remained unmatched. The CDR3 loop is CASSLVASGSPRSYNEQFF. CDR3 nucleotides: TGTGCCAGCAGCTTAGTGGCTAGCGGGAGTCCCCGCTCCTACAATGAGCAGTTCTTC.

This clone appeared a few times. This chain joins TRBV25-1 and TRBJ2-7; D remains ambiguous. The CDR3 consists of 11 residues. The V gene's germline CDR1 is MGHDK and CDR2 SYGVNS. Trimming pared 2 bases from V and 3 bases from J, leaving 2 bases between. CDR3 residues: CASSEHYEQYF. CDR3 DNA sequence: TGTGCCAGCAGTGAACACTACGAGCAGTACTTC.

There are a few counts of this clone. This chain links TRBV28 with TRBJ1-2; the match to TRBD1 covers 7 bases. Germline V gives CDR1 MDHEN, CDR2 SYDVKM. The trim removed 8 bases at V and 4 bases at J, leaving 7 bases unmatched. The CDR3 spans 13 residues. CDR3 loop: CASFSPGGYGYTF. As DNA, the CDR3 is TGTGCCAGCTTTTCCCCAGGGGGCTATGGCTACACCTTC.

This clone appeared a few times. The V gene is TRBV6-5, the J gene TRBJ1-1, with 8 bases lining up with TRBD1. The CDR3 is 13 amino acids. The ends lost 5 bases at V and 10 bases at J; junction bases unmatched: 9. Looked up from germline, CDR1 is MNHEY and CDR2 is SVGAGI. The CDR3 bases are TGTGCCAGCAGTCAGACGGACAGGGAGCGAGCTTTCTTT. Amino acid sequence: CASSQTDRERAFF.

This clone was counted a few times. Within the sample, other DNA sequences also encode this same CDR3. The genes are TRBV30 and TRBJ1-2; D is unclear. Trimming removed 0 bases from V and 5 bases from J, with 7 bases in between. Looked up from germline, CDR1 is GTSNPN and CDR2 is SVGIG (reference sequence). This CDR3 comprises 12 residues. CDR3: CAWSVGGYGYTF. The CDR3, as DNA: TGTGCCTGGAGTGTAGGCGGGTATGGCTACACCTTC.

This sequence joins TRBV5-1 and TRBJ2-4, with 14 bases fitting TRBD2. CDR3 length: 17 amino acids. Germline assignment: CDR1 SGHRS and CDR2 YFSETQ. The junction had 5 bases not matched to a gene; V was cut back by 0 bases and J by 6 bases. The CDR3 region is CASSLAGTSGSGNIQYF. The CDR3 nucleotides read TGCGCCAGCAGCTTGGCGGGGACTAGCGGGAGCGGAAACATTCAGTACTTC.

This clone has a handful of counts. This chain links TRBV2 with TRBJ1-5; 7 bases align to TRBD1. Unmatched junction bases numbered 1, after V lost 3 bases and J lost 2 bases. The CDR3 runs 14 residues. Germline values: CDR1 SNHLY, CDR2 FYNNEI. The CDR3 DNA is TGTGCCAGCAGTGACGGACAGGGCAATCAGCCCCAGCATTTT. Translated, it gives CASSDGQGNQPQHF.

This clone was detected only a few times. This chain links TRBV6-5 with TRBJ2-7; 7 nucleotides agree with TRBD1. The CDR3 is 13 amino acids. Germline V gives CDR1 MNHEY, CDR2 SVGAGI. Unmatched junction bases numbered 3, after V lost 6 bases and J lost 1 base. The CDR3 spells CASRVQGSYEQYF. CDR3 sequence (DNA): TGTGCCAGCAGGGTACAGGGGTCCTACGAGCAGTACTTC.

This clone was counted a few times. V usage is TRBV18 and J usage is TRBJ2-3, with TRBD1 as a possible D gene (5 bases). There are 16 residues in the CDR3. Trimming cost V 0 bases and J 2 bases, with 12 bases left between them. Germline CDR1 is KGHSH and CDR2 is LQKENI. DNA of the CDR3: TGTGCCAGCTCACCACCCCAGGGTTTGATCACAGATACGCAGTATTTT. Protein: CASSPPQGLITDTQYF.

The sample holds a few counts of this clone. The V gene is TRBV7-9, the J gene TRBJ2-7; the D is unclear. CDR3 length: 15 amino acids. Germline values: CDR1 SEHNR, CDR2 FQNEAQ (reference sequence). With 5 bases removed from V and 0 bases from J, the gap between germline ends came to 14 bases. The CDR3 region has the DNA TGTGCCAGCAGCGCCCCTTGGGCGAACTCCTACGAGCAGTACTTC. As protein: CASSAPWANSYEQYF.

Here the CDR3 reads CASSSTVYNEQFF. The CDR3 coding sequence is TGTGCCAGCAGCTCGACAGTCTACAATGAGCAGTTCTTC. V gene TRBV7-9 combines with J gene TRBJ2-1; TRBD1 might be the D (5 bases). The CDR3 has 13 residues. Trimming shortened V by 4 bases and J by 3 bases, and 7 bases separated the two germline ends. Germline CDR1 SEHNR, CDR2 FQNEAQ (reference sequence).

Comment on this clone: The identical CDR3 is also encoded by other nucleotide sequences in the sample. The chain employs TRBV18 and TRBJ1-2; possible D gene TRBD1, 5 bases. The CDR3 is made up of 13 amino acids. V lost 4 bases and J 2 bases, leaving 8 bases between the germline ends. Germline CDR1 is KGHSH and CDR2 is LQKENI. The DNA for the CDR3 is TGTGCCAGCTCACTTGACAGAAACTATGGCTACACCTTC. Its protein is CASSLDRNYGYTF.

The V and J genes are TRBV5-5 and TRBJ2-7; 7 nucleotides agree with TRBD2. CDR1 SGHKS and CDR2 YYEKEE come from the germline V gene (reference sequence). This CDR3 comprises 14 residues. V dropped 2 bases and J dropped 2; count of bases not matched to a gene: 4. This chain's CDR3 is CASSLAGPPYEQYF. The CDR3 region has the DNA TGTGCCAGCAGCTTAGCGGGGCCCCCCTACGAGCAGTACTTC.

The rearrangement uses TRBV28 and TRBJ2-1; 7 positions agree with TRBD1. CDR3 length equals 14 residues. Looked up from germline, CDR1 is MDHEN and CDR2 is SYDVKM. The trim removed 7 bases at V and 2 bases at J, leaving 5 bases unmatched. CDR3 sequence reads: CASKTGTAYNEQFF. The CDR3 DNA reads TGTGCCAGCAAAACCGGGACAGCCTACAATGAGCAGTTCTTC.